This is a list of T cell receptor beta chains from one sample in a study of control samples from healthy donors and cancer patients. Here immunoSEQ multiplex PCR was the method, and the copy in TCRdb shows in-frame clones only, minus some. The sample has fewer than 500,000 clones, around nine tenths seen once. Sequencing was carried out using PBMCs. The receptors derive from a man aged 40-49 years with head and neck cancer. CDR3s include the opening cysteine and the closing phenylalanine or tryptophan. The D gene is left open where the match is weak.

TRBV5-1	TRBD1	TRBJ2-7	CASSPGQVSGGQYF	TGCGCCAGCAGCCCGGGACAGGTTTCTGGCGGGCAGTACTTC
TRBV2	TRBD1	TRBJ1-5	CASSWTGYSNQPQHF	TGTGCCAGCAGTTGGACAGGGTATAGCAATCAGCCCCAGCATTTT
TRBV15	-	TRBJ1-2	CATSRDYKEGHGYTF	TGTGCCACCAGCAGAGATTATAAGGAGGGTCATGGCTACACCTTC
TRBV7-2	-	TRBJ2-1	CASSLASSRDDEQFF	TGTGCCAGCAGCTTAGCGTCTTCAAGGGACGATGAGCAGTTCTTC
TRBV10-1	-	TRBJ2-7	CASSESGRYEQYF	TGCGCCAGCAGTGAGTCGGGCCGCTACGAGCAGTACTTC
TRBV19	-	TRBJ1-6	CASSPPMGEDSPLHF	TGTGCCAGTAGTCCGCCGATGGGGGAGGATTCACCCCTCCACTTT
TRBV2	TRBD2	TRBJ2-2	CASSQLAGGSGELFF	TGTGCCAGCAGCCAACTAGCGGGGGGATCCGGGGAGCTGTTTTTT
TRBV5-5	-	TRBJ1-2	CASSLVQGVFNYGYTF	TGTGCCAGCAGCTTGGTTCAGGGCGTTTTCAACTATGGCTACACCTTC
TRBV27	-	TRBJ2-1	CASSRPSAGEQFF	TGTGCCAGCAGCCGCCCCTCCGCGGGTGAGCAGTTCTTC
TRBV3-1/TRBV3-2	TRBD1	TRBJ1-5	CASSQGRTGVMRQPQHF	TGTGCCAGCAGCCAGGGTCGGACAGGGGTGATGCGGCAGCCCCAGCATTTT
TRBV3-1/TRBV3-2	TRBD1	TRBJ2-7	CASSRGQGWDEQYF	TGTGCCAGCAGTCGTGGACAGGGCTGGGACGAGCAGTACTTC
TRBV7-9	TRBD2	TRBJ2-7	CASSLAVFGGGPLYEQYF	TGTGCCAGCAGCTTAGCGGTGTTTGGGGGAGGGCCACTCTACGAGCAGTACTTC
TRBV10-2	TRBD2	TRBJ2-3	CASKGIAGGPTDTQYF	TGCGCCAGCAAAGGAATAGCGGGGGGGCCGACAGATACGCAGTATTTT
TRBV5-5	-	TRBJ1-3	CASSLVSGNTIYF	TGTGCCAGCAGCTTGGTATCTGGAAACACCATATATTTT
TRBV6-4	-	TRBJ1-6	CASSVRQDSPLHF	TGTGCCAGCAGTGTTCGGCAAGATTCACCCCTCCACTTT